This T cell receptor beta chain was sequenced for a study of blood T cell repertoires in COVID-19. Ages ranged from roughly 18 to 100 years, with residence in around 24 US areas. Authors' processing steps: By means of reference gene primer amplification, nucleated cell counts were estimated. The data were produced by immunoSEQ multiplex PCR, yet TCRdb's version contains in-frame clones alone and is incomplete. The V and J calls and clone size are taken from that table; D and trimming were inferred from the DNA. The sample carries roughly 300,000 clones, around nine tenths recorded once. The CDR3 spans 15 residues. CDR1 MNHNS and CDR2 SASEGT come from the germline V gene. V was shortened by 1 base and J by 0 bases, with 7 bases between the two germline ends. This clone was detected a few times.

The genes are TRBV6-1 and TRBJ1-5; D not resolved. Sequenced input: PBMCs or T cells enriched from blood (not recorded which). The clonotype was recovered from a woman aged 25 to 39 who had recovered from COVID-19. CDR3 amino acids: CASSEGAYSNQPQHF. The CDR3 coding sequence is TGTGCCAGCAGTGAAGGGGCCTATAGCAATCAGCCCCAGCATTTT.